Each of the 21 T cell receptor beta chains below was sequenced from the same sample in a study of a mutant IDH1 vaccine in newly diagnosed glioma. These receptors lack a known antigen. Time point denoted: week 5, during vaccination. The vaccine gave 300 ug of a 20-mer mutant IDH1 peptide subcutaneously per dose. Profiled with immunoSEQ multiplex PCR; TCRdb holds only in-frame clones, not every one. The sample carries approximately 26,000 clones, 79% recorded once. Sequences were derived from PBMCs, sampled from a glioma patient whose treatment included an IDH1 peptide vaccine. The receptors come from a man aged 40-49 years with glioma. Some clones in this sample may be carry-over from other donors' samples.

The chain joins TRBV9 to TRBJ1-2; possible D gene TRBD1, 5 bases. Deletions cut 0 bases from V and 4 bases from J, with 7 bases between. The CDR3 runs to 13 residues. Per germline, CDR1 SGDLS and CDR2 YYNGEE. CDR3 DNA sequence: TGTGCCAGCAGCGTAGGGCAGGGCTATGGCTACACCTTC. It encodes CASSVGQGYGYTF.

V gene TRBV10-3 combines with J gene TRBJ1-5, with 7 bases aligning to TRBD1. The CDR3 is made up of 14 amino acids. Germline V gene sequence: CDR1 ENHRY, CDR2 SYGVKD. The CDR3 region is CASQGDRDNQPQHF. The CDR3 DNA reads TGTGCTTCCCAGGGAGACAGGGACAATCAGCCCCAGCATTTT.

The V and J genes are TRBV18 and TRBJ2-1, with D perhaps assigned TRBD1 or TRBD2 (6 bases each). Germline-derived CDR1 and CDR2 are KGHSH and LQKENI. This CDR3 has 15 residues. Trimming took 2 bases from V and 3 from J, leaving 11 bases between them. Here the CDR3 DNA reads TGTGCCAGCTCACCAACGGAGGGGGGCTACAATGAGCAGTTCTTC. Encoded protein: CASSPTEGGYNEQFF.

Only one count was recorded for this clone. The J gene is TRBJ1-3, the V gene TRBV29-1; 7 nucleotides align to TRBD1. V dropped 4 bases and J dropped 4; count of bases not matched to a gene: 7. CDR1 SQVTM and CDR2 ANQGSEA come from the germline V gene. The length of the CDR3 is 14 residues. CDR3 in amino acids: CSVGTGTEGNTIYF. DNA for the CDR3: TGCAGCGTTGGCACCGGGACAGAAGGAAACACCATATATTTT.

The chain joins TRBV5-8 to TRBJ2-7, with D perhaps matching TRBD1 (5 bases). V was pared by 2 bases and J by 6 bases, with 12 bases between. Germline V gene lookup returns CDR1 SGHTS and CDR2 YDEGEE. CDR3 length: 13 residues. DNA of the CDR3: TGTGCCAGCAGCTTACAGGTTCCGGGCGAGCAGTACTTC. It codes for CASSLQVPGEQYF.

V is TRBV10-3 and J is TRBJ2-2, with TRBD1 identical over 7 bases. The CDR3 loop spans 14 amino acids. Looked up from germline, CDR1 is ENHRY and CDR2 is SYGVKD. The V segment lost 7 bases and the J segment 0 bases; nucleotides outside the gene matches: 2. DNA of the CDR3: TGTGCCATCAACAGGGGATCGAACACCGGGGAGCTGTTTTTT. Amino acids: CAINRGSNTGELFF.

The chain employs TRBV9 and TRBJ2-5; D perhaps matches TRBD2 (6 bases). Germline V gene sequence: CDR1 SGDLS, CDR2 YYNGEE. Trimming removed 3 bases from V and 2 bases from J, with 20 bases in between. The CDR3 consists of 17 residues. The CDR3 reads CASSALQEGPVQETQYF. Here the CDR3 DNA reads TGTGCCAGCAGCGCCCTCCAGGAGGGGCCGGTACAAGAGACCCAGTACTTC. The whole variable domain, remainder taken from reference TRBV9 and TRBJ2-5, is DSGVTQTPKHLITATGQRVTLRCSPRSGDLSVYWYQQSLDQGLQFLIQYYNGEERAKGNILERFSAQQFPDLHSELNLSSLELGDSALYFCASSALQEGPVQETQYFGPGTRLLVL.

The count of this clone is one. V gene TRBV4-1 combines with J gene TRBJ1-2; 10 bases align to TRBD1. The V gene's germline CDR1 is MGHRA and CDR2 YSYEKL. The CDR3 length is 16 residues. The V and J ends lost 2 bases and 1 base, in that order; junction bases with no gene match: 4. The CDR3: CASSQRGDRGNYGYTF. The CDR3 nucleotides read TGCGCCAGCAGCCAAAGGGGGGACAGGGGTAACTATGGCTACACCTTC.

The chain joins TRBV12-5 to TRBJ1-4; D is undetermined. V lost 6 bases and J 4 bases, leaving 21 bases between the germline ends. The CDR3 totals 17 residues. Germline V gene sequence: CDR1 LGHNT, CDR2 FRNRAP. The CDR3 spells CASGRVGFGGFNEKLFF. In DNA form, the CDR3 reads TGTGCTAGTGGCCGCGTTGGCTTCGGAGGCTTTAATGAAAAACTGTTTTTT. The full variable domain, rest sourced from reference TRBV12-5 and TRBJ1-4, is DARVTQTPRHKVTEMGQEVTMRCQPILGHNTVFWYRQTMMQGLELLAYFRNRAPLDDSGMPKDRFSAEMPDATLATLKIQPSEPRDSAVYFCASGRVGFGGFNEKLFFGSGTQLSVL.

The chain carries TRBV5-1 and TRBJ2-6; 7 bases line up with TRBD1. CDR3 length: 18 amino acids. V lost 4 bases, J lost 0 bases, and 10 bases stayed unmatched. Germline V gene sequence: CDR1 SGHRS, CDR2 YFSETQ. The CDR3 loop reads CASSGTGVTLSGANVLTF. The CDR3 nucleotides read TGCGCCAGCAGCGGAACAGGGGTGACCCTCTCTGGGGCCAACGTCCTGACTTTC.

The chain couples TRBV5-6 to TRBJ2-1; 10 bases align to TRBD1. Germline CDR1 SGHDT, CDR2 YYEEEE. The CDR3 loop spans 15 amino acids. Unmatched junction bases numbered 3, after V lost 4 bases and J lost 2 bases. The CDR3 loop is CASSRTGGAYNEQFF. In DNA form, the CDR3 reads TGTGCCAGCAGCAGGACAGGGGGGGCCTACAATGAGCAGTTCTTC. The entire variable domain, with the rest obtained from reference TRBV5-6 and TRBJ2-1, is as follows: DAGVTQSPTHLIKTRGQQVTLRCSPKSGHDTVSWYQQALGQGPQFIFQYYEEEERQRGNFPDRFSGHQFPNYSSELNVNALLLGDSALYLCASSRTGGAYNEQFFGPGTRLTVL.

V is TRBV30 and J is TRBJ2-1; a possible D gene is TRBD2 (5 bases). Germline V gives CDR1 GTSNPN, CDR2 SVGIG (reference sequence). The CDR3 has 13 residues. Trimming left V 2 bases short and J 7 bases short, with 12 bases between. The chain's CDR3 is CAWSQSADNEQFF. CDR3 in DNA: TGTGCCTGGAGTCAGTCAGCGGATAATGAGCAGTTCTTC.

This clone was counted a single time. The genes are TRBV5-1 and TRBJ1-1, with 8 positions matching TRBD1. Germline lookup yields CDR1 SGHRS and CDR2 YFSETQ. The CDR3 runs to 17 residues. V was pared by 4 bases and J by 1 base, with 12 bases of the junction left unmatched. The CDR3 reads CASSQIRDRPQNTEAFF. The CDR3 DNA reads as TGCGCCAGCAGCCAGATACGGGACAGGCCACAGAACACTGAAGCTTTCTTT.

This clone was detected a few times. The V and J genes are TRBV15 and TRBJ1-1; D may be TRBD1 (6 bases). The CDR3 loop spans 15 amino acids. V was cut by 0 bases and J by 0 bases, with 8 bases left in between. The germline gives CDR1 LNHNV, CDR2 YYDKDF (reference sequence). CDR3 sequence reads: CATSRDRGLNTEAFF. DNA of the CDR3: TGTGCCACCAGCAGAGACAGGGGATTGAACACTGAAGCTTTCTTT.

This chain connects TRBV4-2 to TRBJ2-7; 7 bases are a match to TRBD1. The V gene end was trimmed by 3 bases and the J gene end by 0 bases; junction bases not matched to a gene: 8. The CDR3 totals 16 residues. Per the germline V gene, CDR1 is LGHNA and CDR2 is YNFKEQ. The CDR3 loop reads CASSQDTGQSSYEQYF. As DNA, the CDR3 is TGTGCCAGCAGCCAGGACACGGGACAGAGCTCCTACGAGCAGTACTTC.

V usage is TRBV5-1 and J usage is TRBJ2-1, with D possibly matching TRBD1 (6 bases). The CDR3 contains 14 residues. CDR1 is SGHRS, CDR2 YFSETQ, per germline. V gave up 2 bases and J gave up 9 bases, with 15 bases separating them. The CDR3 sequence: CASSLPGQSGEQFF. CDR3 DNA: TGCGCCAGCAGCTTACCTGGACAGTCGGGTGAGCAGTTCTTC. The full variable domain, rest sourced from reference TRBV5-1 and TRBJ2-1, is KAGVTQTPRYLIKTRGQQVTLSCSPISGHRSVSWYQQTPGQGLQFLFEYFSETQRNKGNFPGRFSGRQFSNSRSEMNVSTLELGDSALYLCASSLPGQSGEQFFGPGTRLTVL.

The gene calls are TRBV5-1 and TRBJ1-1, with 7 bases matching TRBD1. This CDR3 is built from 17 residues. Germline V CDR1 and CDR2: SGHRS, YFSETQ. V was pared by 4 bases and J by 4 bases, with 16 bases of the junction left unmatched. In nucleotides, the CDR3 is TGCGCCAGCAGCCCCATGGGGGCAGGGTCAGGGGGCACTGAAGCTTTCTTT. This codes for CASSPMGAGSGGTEAFF.

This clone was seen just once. The CDR3 nucleotides are TGCGCCAGCAGCCGCGGAGGGTATTTGCAGTATGGCTACACCTTC. It encodes CASSRGGYLQYGYTF. The chain joins TRBV5-1 to TRBJ1-2; D gene uncertain. Germline CDR1 reads SGHRS; CDR2 reads YFSETQ. The CDR3 extends over 15 amino acids. V lost 4 bases and J 5 bases, leaving 18 bases between the germline ends.

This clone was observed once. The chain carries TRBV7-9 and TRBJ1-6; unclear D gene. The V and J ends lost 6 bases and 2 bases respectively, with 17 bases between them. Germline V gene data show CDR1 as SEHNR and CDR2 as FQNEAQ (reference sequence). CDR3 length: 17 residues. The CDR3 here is CASSAPGSLPYNSPLHF. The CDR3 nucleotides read TGTGCCAGCAGTGCGCCGGGGAGCCTGCCCTATAATTCACCCCTCCACTTT.

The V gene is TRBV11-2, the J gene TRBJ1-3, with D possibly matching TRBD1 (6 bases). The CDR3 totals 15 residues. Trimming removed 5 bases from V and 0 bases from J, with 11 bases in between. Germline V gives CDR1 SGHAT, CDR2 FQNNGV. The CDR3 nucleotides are TGTGCCAGCAGCCTTGACAGGTCCTCTGGAAACACCATATATTTT. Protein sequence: CASSLDRSSGNTIYF. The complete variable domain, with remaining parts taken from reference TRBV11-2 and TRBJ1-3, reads EAGVAQSPRYKIIEKRQSVAFWCNPISGHATLYWYQQILGQGPKLLIQFQNNGVVDDSQLPKDRFSAERLKGVDSTLKIQPAKLEDSAVYLCASSLDRSSGNTIYFGEGSWLTVV.

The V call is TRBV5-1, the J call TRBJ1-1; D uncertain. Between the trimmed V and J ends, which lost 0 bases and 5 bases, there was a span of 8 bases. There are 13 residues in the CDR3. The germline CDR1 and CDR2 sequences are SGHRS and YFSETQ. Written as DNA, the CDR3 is TGCGCCAGCAGCTTGGGAGGGAAGACTGAAGCTTTCTTT. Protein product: CASSLGGKTEAFF.